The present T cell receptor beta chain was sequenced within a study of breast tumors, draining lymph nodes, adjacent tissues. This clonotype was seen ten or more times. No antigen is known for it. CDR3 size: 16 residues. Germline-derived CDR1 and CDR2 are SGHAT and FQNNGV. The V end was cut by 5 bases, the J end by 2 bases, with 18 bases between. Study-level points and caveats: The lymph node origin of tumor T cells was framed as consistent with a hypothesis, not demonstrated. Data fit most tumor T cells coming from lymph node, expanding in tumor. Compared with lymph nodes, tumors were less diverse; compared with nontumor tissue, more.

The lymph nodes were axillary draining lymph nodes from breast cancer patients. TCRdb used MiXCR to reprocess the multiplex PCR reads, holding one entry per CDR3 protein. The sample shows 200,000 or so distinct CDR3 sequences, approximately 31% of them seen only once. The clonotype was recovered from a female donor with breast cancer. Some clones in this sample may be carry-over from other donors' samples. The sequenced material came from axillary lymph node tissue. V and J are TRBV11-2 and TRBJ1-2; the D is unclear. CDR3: CASSRTADPGNYGYTF. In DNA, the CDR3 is TGTGCCAGCAGCCGGACGGCGGATCCGGGGAACTATGGCTACACCTTC.